This T cell receptor beta chain was found in a study of early T cells in non-severe SARS-CoV-2 infection. Study context: Alpha and beta chains were unpaired, from unsorted whole-blood bulk RNA.

This clonotype was seen many times. TCRdb fed the 5' RACE reads into MiXCR, producing one record per CDR3 protein. Among tens of thousands of distinct CDR3 sequences, around 5% were seen once, and the ten largest hold around 5.2%. Trimming left V 4 bases short and J 3 bases short, with 1 base between. Germline V lookup: CDR1 SGHTA, CDR2 FQGNSA. The CDR3 has 11 residues. Sample: whole blood. The clonotype was recovered from an adult who was a healthcare worker with PCR-confirmed SARS-CoV-2 infection or an uninfected control (not recorded which). The J gene is TRBJ2-1, the V gene TRBV7-2; D call uncertain. The CDR3 bases are TGTGCCAGCAGCTACTACAATGAGCAGTTCTTC. It translates to CASSYYNEQFF.